The present TCR beta chain was sequenced within a study of T cell responses to AZD1222 COVID-19 vaccine. Profiling relied on immunoSEQ multiplex PCR, and the TCRdb table lists in-frame clones only, not all of them. The table includes 150,000 to 200,000 clones, roughly nine tenths detected once. The V and J ends lost 6 bases and 10 bases respectively, with 10 bases between them. This CDR3 region has 10 residues. CDR1 is DFQATT, CDR2 SNEGSKA, per germline (reference sequence). Recipients boosted at about 4 weeks or about 12 weeks are pooled. The TCR comes from an adult who received the AZD1222 COVID-19 vaccine. The chain combines TRBV20-1 with TRBJ2-1; D is unclear. Specimen: peripheral blood, collected 28 days after the second AZD1222 dose. The CDR3 region is CSALGVEQFF. CDR3 nucleotides: TGCAGTGCGCTGGGCGTCGAGCAGTTCTTC.